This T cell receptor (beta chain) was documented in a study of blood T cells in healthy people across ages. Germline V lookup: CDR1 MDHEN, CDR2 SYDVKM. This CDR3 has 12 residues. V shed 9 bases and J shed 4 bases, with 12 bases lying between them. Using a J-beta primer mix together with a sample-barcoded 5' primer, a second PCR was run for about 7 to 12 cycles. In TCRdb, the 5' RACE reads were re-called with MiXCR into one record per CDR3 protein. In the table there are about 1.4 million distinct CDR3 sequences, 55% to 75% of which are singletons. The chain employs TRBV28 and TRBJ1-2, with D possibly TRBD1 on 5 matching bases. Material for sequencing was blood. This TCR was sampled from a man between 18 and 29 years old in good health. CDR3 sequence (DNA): TGTGCCAGTGGAGGGGCCCCCTATGGCTACACCTTC. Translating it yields CASGGAPYGYTF.